Listed below are T cell receptor beta chains from one sample, sequenced in a study of spatial heterogeneity in lung cancer. One entry per CDR3 protein, called by TCRdb with MiXCR from the 5' RACE reads. Of about 24,000 distinct CDR3 sequences listed, about 9.3% are singletons. Sequencing used lung tumor tissue, obtained at surgery. These receptors were taken from a male donor with early-stage non-small cell lung cancer. Each CDR3 is given with its conserved first and last residue. The order of the fields is D gene, J gene, V gene, clone size, CDR3 DNA, CDR3 protein. A D gene is named only where the DNA matches it firmly. Clone size appears in some rows only: once, few, many, or a class for an expanded clone.

TRBD1	TRBJ2-7	TRBV7-2	-	TGTGCCAGCAACCGACAGGGGGCAAACGAGCAGTACTTC	CASNRQGANEQYF
TRBD2	TRBJ2-3	TRBV4-3	medium-sized	TGCGCCAGCAGCCTATACTTAGCGGGAGGCGTCACAGATACGCAGTATTTT	CASSLYLAGGVTDTQYF
-	TRBJ1-6	TRBV6-5	many	TGTGCCAGCAGTCGGGGACAAGTCTATAATTCACCCCTCCACTTT	CASSRGQVYNSPLHF
-	TRBJ2-3	TRBV15	many	TGTGCCACCAGCAGAGGGGGCCGAGGGAGAGCAGATACGCAGTATTTT	CATSRGGRGRADTQYF
-	TRBJ2-7	TRBV28	few	TGTGCCAGCAGTTTTGGAGGACAGAACGAGCAGTACTTC	CASSFGGQNEQYF
-	TRBJ2-5	TRBV6-5	many	TGTGCCAGCAGTTATGAGGAGACCCAGTACTTC	CASSYEETQYF
TRBD1	TRBJ1-6	TRBV20-1	many	TGCAGTGCTAGAAGTTTTCTTGGACAGGGCGACGATTCACCCCTCCACTTT	CSARSFLGQGDDSPLHF
TRBD1	TRBJ2-2	TRBV5-1	few	TGCGCCAGCAGCGGGTCGACAGGGTCCACCGGGGAGCTGTTTTTT	CASSGSTGSTGELFF
-	TRBJ2-1	TRBV7-9	few	TGTGCCAGCAGCCCCATAGGCACTCGCTCCTACAATGAGCAGTTCTTC	CASSPIGTRSYNEQFF
-	TRBJ1-1	TRBV29-1	many	TGCAGCGTCGCGGTACAGAGCTTGAACACTGAAGCTTTCTTT	CSVAVQSLNTEAFF
-	TRBJ2-1	TRBV1	many	TGCACCAGCAGCCAAGATCCCGCACCATCCAGGGGCTCCTACAATGAGCAGTTCTTC	CTSSQDPAPSRGSYNEQFF
TRBD2	TRBJ2-3	TRBV14	-	TGTGCCAGCAGCCAGGGTTCACTAGCGGGGGGGCAAGATACGCAGTATTTT	CASSQGSLAGGQDTQYF
-	TRBJ1-1	TRBV7-3	many	TGTGCCAGCAGCCAAGGACCCATGAACACTGAAGCTTTCTTT	CASSQGPMNTEAFF
-	TRBJ2-7	TRBV5-4	-	TGTGCCAGCAGCTCGTACATCGGCGAGCAGTACTTC	CASSSYIGEQYF
TRBD2	TRBJ2-5	TRBV7-7	few	TGTGCTAGCAGCCGTAGAGCGGGACTAGCGGGGGAGACCCAGTACTTC	CASSRRAGLAGETQYF
TRBD1	TRBJ1-5	TRBV20-1	many	TGCAGTGCTAGAGATAGGGGGCTCAACGGGCCCCAGCATTTT	CSARDRGLNGPQHF
-	TRBJ1-2	TRBV19	few	TGTGCCAGCCACCTTGGGCAGGCCCTCTATGGCTACACCTTC	CASHLGQALYGYTF
-	TRBJ2-1	TRBV6-5	-	TGTGCCAGCAGGGAATCAGGGGCCGGATACAATGAGCAGTTCTTC	CASRESGAGYNEQFF
TRBD2	TRBJ2-3	TRBV28	few	TGTGCCAGCAGCCCGGGGACTAGCGGGATCGATACGCAGTATTTT	CASSPGTSGIDTQYF
-	TRBJ1-2	TRBV7-9	-	TGTGCCAGCAGCTTAGCTGAGCCGCATGGCTACACCTTC	CASSLAEPHGYTF
-	TRBJ2-4	TRBV5-1	-	TGCGCCAGCAGCTTTTCCCCGTTGGGGGACAAAAACATTCAGTACTTC	CASSFSPLGDKNIQYF